This passage covers 25 T cell receptor beta chains from one sample sequenced in a study of neurological immune-mediated disorders. TCRdb re-derived calls from the 5' RACE reads in MiXCR, one entry per CDR3 protein. Among approximately 29,000 distinct CDR3 sequences listed, less than 15% were seen once. Sequencing used PBMCs. All receptors derive from a man aged 55 to 70 in good health.

This clonotype is medium-sized within its sample. The chain recombines TRBV5-1 with TRBJ2-1; TRBD1 might be the D (6 bases). Per the germline V gene, CDR1 is SGHRS and CDR2 is YFSETQ. With 2 bases removed from V and 2 bases from J, the gap between germline ends came to 8 bases. This CDR3 region has 14 residues. The CDR3 here is CASSLRDTYNEQFF. Written as DNA, the CDR3 is TGCGCCAGCAGCTTACGGGACACCTACAATGAGCAGTTCTTC. Together with reference TRBV5-1 and TRBJ2-1, the CDR3 gives the full variable domain: KAGVTQTPRYLIKTRGQQVTLSCSPISGHRSVSWYQQTPGQGLQFLFEYFSETQRNKGNFPGRFSGRQFSNSRSEMNVSTLELGDSALYLCASSLRDTYNEQFFGPGTRLTVL.

The chain carries TRBV6-5 and TRBJ1-6; a weak D match, TRBD1 (5 bases). The V end lost 6 bases, the J end lost 9 bases, and 15 bases lay between the germline ends. The CDR3 extends over 14 amino acids. Germline V CDR1 and CDR2: MNHEY, SVGAGI. CDR3 in amino acids: CASRPGTLTSPLHF. In DNA, the CDR3 is TGTGCCAGCAGACCCGGGACTCTTACTTCACCCCTCCACTTT.

This clonotype was counted ten times or more. The chain employs TRBV7-8 and TRBJ1-2; TRBD1 matches 9 bases. CDR3 length: 15 amino acids. Germline V CDR1 and CDR2: SGHVS, FQNEAQ. The junction had 10 bases not matched to a gene; V was cut back by 5 bases and J by 6 bases. The CDR3 region has the DNA TGTGCCAGCAGCGCCCGGACAGGGGATTGGAATGGCTACACCTTC. This gives the protein CASSARTGDWNGYTF.

In its sample, this clonotype was seen many times. J is TRBJ2-1 and V is TRBV3-1; 9 positions agree with TRBD1. This CDR3 has 16 residues. The V gene's germline CDR1 is LGHDT and CDR2 YNNKEL (reference sequence). Trimming took 0 bases from V and 3 from J; bases not matched to a gene: 3. The CDR3 DNA reads TGTGCCAGCAGCCAAGATTCGGGACAGGGCTACAATGAGCAGTTCTTC. It translates to CASSQDSGQGYNEQFF.

Within the sample, this clonotype is medium-sized. The chain recombines TRBV20-1 with TRBJ1-1, with D unresolved. The CDR3 is made up of 13 amino acids. Germline loops: CDR1 DFQATT, CDR2 SNEGSKA (reference sequence). V was shortened by 1 base and J by 1 base, with 7 bases between the two germline ends. The CDR3 DNA sequence: TGCAGTGCTAGAGTCCCGGGGAACACTGAAGCTTTCTTT. This gives the protein CSARVPGNTEAFF.

This clonotype is medium-sized in the sample. The chain recombines TRBV6-1 with TRBJ2-2; D unclear. The CDR3 contains 15 residues. The germline V gene has CDR1 MNHNS and CDR2 SASEGT. V lost 2 bases, J lost 1 base, and 8 bases lay in between. As DNA, the CDR3 is TGTGCCAGCAGTGAACGTGGGGTGAACACCGGGGAGCTGTTTTTT. It translates to CASSERGVNTGELFF.

This clonotype was detected many times. The V call is TRBV2, the J call TRBJ2-5; D gene ambiguous. The V and J ends lost 2 bases and 9 bases respectively, with 16 bases between them. The CDR3 is 14 amino acids. Germline-derived CDR1 and CDR2 are SNHLY and FYNNEI. The CDR3 sequence is CASSENPDGDSQYF. DNA of the CDR3: TGTGCCAGCAGTGAAAACCCGGACGGCGATTCCCAGTACTTC.

This clonotype was counted ten times or more. The V and J genes are TRBV28 and TRBJ1-1, with 7 nucleotides matching TRBD1. Germline values: CDR1 MDHEN, CDR2 SYDVKM. This CDR3 spans 15 amino acids. With V trimmed by 4 bases and J by 5 bases, 10 bases remained unmatched. CDR3 in amino acids: CASSYRPEGATEAFF. The CDR3 nucleotides are TGTGCCAGCAGTTATAGACCGGAGGGGGCGACTGAAGCTTTCTTT.

Comments on this clonotype: This may be a read error, as it is one base from a much larger clone. The V call is TRBV13, the J call TRBJ1-6, with unresolved D. The V gene lost 0 bases and the J gene lost 5 bases, with 11 bases spanning the gap. The germline CDR1 and CDR2 sequences are PRHDT and FYEKMQ (reference sequence). The CDR3 runs 16 residues. DNA for the CDR3: TGTGCCAGCAGCTTAGGTAGGGTGGGGAATAATTCACCCCTCCACTTT. This codes for CASSLGRVGNNSPLHF.

This clonotype was detected many times. The V and J genes are TRBV6-2 or TRBV6-3 and TRBJ2-7; D ambiguous. V shed 7 bases and J shed 0 bases, with 10 bases lying between them. Germline V gene data show CDR1 as MNHEY and CDR2 as SVGEGT. The CDR3 spans 13 residues. The CDR3 nucleotides are TGTGCCAGCACCCGACATGTCTCCTACGAGCAGTACTTC. It yields the protein CASTRHVSYEQYF.

This clonotype was recorded at least ten times. The chain employs TRBV12-3 or TRBV12-4 and TRBJ2-3; D not certain. Trimming shortened V by 3 bases and J by 4 bases, and 5 bases separated the two germline ends. CDR3 length: 12 residues. CDR3 coding DNA: TGTGCCAGCAGTTTTTATCCAGATACGCAGTATTTT. It is translated as CASSFYPDTQYF.

This clonotype was detected many times. The V call is TRBV5-1, the J call TRBJ2-5; D gene uncertain. This CDR3 is built from 13 residues. Trimming shortened V by 3 bases and J by 2 bases, and 8 bases separated the two germline ends. The V gene's germline CDR1 is SGHRS and CDR2 YFSETQ. The CDR3 DNA follows: TGCGCCAGCAGCTACCAAACACAAGAGACCCAGTACTTC. This sequence encodes CASSYQTQETQYF.

This clonotype was seen at least ten times. The rearrangement uses TRBV7-3 and TRBJ2-1, with 8 bases fitting TRBD2. CDR3 length: 12 residues. J was trimmed by 10 bases and V by 4 bases; bases with no gene match: 3. CDR1 SGHTA and CDR2 FQGTGA come from the germline V gene. CDR3 loop: CASSSTSGEQFF. The CDR3 DNA sequence: TGTGCCAGCAGCTCAACTAGCGGAGAGCAGTTCTTC.

Judged by abundance, this clonotype is medium-sized. This chain joins TRBV29-1 and TRBJ2-6, with D unclear. Trimming removed 6 bases at V and 0 bases at J, with 18 bases between. Per the germline V gene, CDR1 is SQVTM and CDR2 is ANQGSEA. The CDR3 covers 17 residues. The CDR3 DNA reads as TGCAGCGTCATGACAACATTAACCAACTCTGGGGCCAACGTCCTGACTTTC. Protein product: CSVMTTLTNSGANVLTF.

There are many counts of this clonotype. The chain recombines TRBV2 with TRBJ2-1; 11 bases agree with TRBD2. The germline gives CDR1 SNHLY, CDR2 FYNNEI. V was clipped by 8 bases and J by 6 bases; unmatched bases: 9. The CDR3 contains 15 residues. The CDR3 DNA sequence: TGTGCCAGCGCCTTAGCGGGAGGGCCATTCAATGAGCAGTTCTTC. Translating gives CASALAGGPFNEQFF. The whole variable domain, remainder taken from reference TRBV2 and TRBJ2-1, is EPEVTQTPSHQVTQMGQEVILRCVPISNHLYFYWYRQILGQKVEFLVSFYNNEISEKSEIFDDQFSVERPDGSNFTLKIRSTKLEDSAMYFCASALAGGPFNEQFFGPGTRLTVL.

This clonotype was counted at least ten times. The chain uses TRBV7-9 and TRBJ2-6; D is unresolved. CDR3 size: 15 residues. Germline CDR1 reads SEHNR; CDR2 reads FQNEAQ (reference sequence). V lost 4 bases, J lost 2 bases, and 9 bases lay in between. The CDR3 is CASSSRQPGANVLTF. In DNA, the CDR3 is TGTGCCAGCAGCTCCCGGCAGCCTGGGGCCAACGTCCTGACTTTC.

This clonotype appeared many times. The chain links TRBV10-3 to TRBJ2-1; maybe TRBD2 (6 bases). This CDR3 comprises 18 residues. Per germline, CDR1 ENHRY and CDR2 SYGVKD. Trimming removed 0 bases at V and 5 bases at J, with 20 bases between. The CDR3 sequence: CAISESRRGFSGDNEQFF. Written as DNA, the CDR3 is TGTGCCATCAGTGAGTCACGACGTGGCTTCTCGGGGGACAATGAGCAGTTCTTC.

This clonotype has at least ten counts. V gene TRBV7-2 combines with J gene TRBJ1-1; possible D gene TRBD1, 5 bases. The V end lost 1 base, the J end lost 1 base, and 10 bases lay between the germline ends. This CDR3 contains 15 residues. Germline values: CDR1 SGHTA, CDR2 FQGNSA. The CDR3 here is CASSLGDYTNTEAFF. As DNA, the CDR3 is TGTGCCAGCAGCTTAGGGGACTACACGAACACTGAAGCTTTCTTT.

This clonotype was picked up many times. The chain has TRBV5-6 and TRBJ2-5; D might be TRBD1 (6 bases). This CDR3 contains 14 residues. Germline lookup yields CDR1 SGHDT and CDR2 YYEEEE. Trimming took off 2 bases at V and 5 bases at J, with 13 bases between the two ends. The CDR3 loop is CASSFLGGVETQYF. The CDR3 DNA reads as TGTGCCAGCAGCTTCCTAGGGGGTGTGGAGACCCAGTACTTC.

This clonotype was seen at least ten times. The gene calls are TRBV5-1 and TRBJ1-1; no clear D. CDR3 length: 15 amino acids. Deletions cut 0 bases from V and 5 bases from J, with 14 bases between. Germline V gene data show CDR1 as SGHRS and CDR2 as YFSETQ. The CDR3 sequence: CASSLGAFLGTEAFF. The CDR3 region has the DNA TGCGCCAGCAGCTTGGGGGCCTTTTTAGGGACTGAAGCTTTCTTT. Supplemented by reference TRBV5-1 and TRBJ1-1, the full variable domain reads KAGVTQTPRYLIKTRGQQVTLSCSPISGHRSVSWYQQTPGQGLQFLFEYFSETQRNKGNFPGRFSGRQFSNSRSEMNVSTLELGDSALYLCASSLGAFLGTEAFFGQGTRLTVV.

This clonotype was counted many times. The rearrangement links TRBV5-6 to TRBJ2-3; 9 positions agree with TRBD1. The CDR3 has 16 amino acids. CDR1 and CDR2 from the germline V gene are SGHDT and YYEEEE. V gave up 4 bases and J gave up 0 bases; unmatched junction bases: 6. The CDR3 spells CASSQRTGASTDTQYF. For the CDR3, the DNA is TGTGCCAGCAGCCAGCGGACAGGGGCTAGCACAGATACGCAGTATTTT.

This clonotype has a count of ten or more. The chain is built from TRBV7-2 and TRBJ1-5; 9 bases align to TRBD1. The CDR3 is 14 amino acids. V was pared by 5 bases and J by 7 bases, with 6 bases of the junction left unmatched. Germline assignment: CDR1 SGHTA and CDR2 FQGNSA. The CDR3 protein is CASSQGQGWQPQHF. Written as DNA, the CDR3 is TGTGCCAGCAGCCAGGGACAGGGTTGGCAGCCCCAGCATTTT.

There are many counts of this clonotype. The chain recombines TRBV5-1 with TRBJ2-7; a possible D gene is TRBD1 (5 bases). The CDR3 runs to 13 residues. Germline V CDR1 and CDR2: SGHRS, YFSETQ. V dropped 1 base and J dropped 6 bases, with 11 bases sitting between them. CDR3 coding DNA: TGCGCCAGCAGCTTGTTAGGGGTAAGCGAGCAGTACTTC. This gives the protein CASSLLGVSEQYF.

This clonotype has just a few counts. The chain couples TRBV6-1 to TRBJ1-2, with TRBD1 identical over 8 bases. Germline loops: CDR1 MNHNS, CDR2 SASEGT. The CDR3 runs to 15 residues. V was pared by 7 bases and J by 3 bases, with 10 bases of the junction left unmatched. CDR3 sequence: CASNPGGTDHYGYTF. The CDR3 coding sequence is TGTGCCAGCAACCCAGGGGGCACCGACCACTATGGCTACACCTTC.

This clonotype was seen ten or more times. The chain uses TRBV6-5 and TRBJ2-1; 12 bases fit TRBD2. Germline loops: CDR1 MNHEY, CDR2 SVGAGI. With 6 bases clipped from V and 3 bases from J, the junction kept 6 bases outside the gene matches. The CDR3 contains 16 residues. CDR3 residues: CASRSSGRAVYNEQFF. DNA for the CDR3: TGTGCCAGCAGATCTAGCGGGAGGGCCGTCTACAATGAGCAGTTCTTC.